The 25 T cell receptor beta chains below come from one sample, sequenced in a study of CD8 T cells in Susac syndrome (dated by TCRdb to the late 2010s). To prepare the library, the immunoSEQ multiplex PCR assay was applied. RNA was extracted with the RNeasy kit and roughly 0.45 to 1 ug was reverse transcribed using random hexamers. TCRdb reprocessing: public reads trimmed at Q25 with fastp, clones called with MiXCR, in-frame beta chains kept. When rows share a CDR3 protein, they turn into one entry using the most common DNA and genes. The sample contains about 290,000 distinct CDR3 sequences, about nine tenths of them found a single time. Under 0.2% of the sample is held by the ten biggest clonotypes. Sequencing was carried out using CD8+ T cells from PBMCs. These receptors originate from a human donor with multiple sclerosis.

DNA of the CDR3: TGTGCCAGCAGCCCAATAGGTCCCAGTTCGTACGAGCAGTACTTC. Protein product: CASSPIGPSSYEQYF. The V and J genes are TRBV7-9 and TRBJ2-7; D not certain. Germline V gene sequence: CDR1 SEHNR, CDR2 FQNEAQ (reference sequence). The V gene lost 5 bases and the J gene lost 4 bases, with 18 bases spanning the gap. The CDR3 extends over 15 amino acids.

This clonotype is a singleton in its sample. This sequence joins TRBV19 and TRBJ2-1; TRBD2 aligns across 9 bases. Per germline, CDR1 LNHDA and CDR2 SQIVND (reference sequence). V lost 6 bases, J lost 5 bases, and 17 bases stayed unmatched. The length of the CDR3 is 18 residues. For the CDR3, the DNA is TGTGCCAGTAGACGTCGACAGGGACTAGCCACCAATGACAATGAGCAGTTCTTC. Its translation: CASRRRQGLATNDNEQFF.

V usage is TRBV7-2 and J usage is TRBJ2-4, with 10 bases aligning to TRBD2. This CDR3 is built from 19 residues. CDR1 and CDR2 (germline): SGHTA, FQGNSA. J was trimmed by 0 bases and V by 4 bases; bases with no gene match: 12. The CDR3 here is CASSSLALAGHLAKNIQYF. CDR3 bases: TGTGCCAGCAGCTCCCTCGCACTAGCGGGACACCTAGCCAAAAACATTCAGTACTTC.

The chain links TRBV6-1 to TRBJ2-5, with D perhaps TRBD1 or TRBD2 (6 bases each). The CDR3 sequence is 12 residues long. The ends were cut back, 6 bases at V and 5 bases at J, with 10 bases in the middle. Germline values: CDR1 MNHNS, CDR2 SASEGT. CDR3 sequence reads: CASRGGLETQYF. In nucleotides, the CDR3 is TGTGCCAGCAGGGGGGGCCTGGAGACCCAGTACTTC.

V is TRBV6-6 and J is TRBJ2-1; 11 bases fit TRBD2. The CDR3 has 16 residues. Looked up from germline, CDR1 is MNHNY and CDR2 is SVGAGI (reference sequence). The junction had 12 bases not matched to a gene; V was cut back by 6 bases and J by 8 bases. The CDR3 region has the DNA TGTGCCAGCAGCCACCTAAGTAGCGGGGGGGAGGATGAGCAGTTCTTC. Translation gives CASSHLSSGGEDEQFF.

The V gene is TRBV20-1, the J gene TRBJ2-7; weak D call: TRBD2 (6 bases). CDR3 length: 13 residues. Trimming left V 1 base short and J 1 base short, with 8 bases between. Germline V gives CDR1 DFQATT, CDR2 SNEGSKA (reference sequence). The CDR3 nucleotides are TGCAGTGCTAGAGGGGGACTGTCCTACGAGCAGTACTTC. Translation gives CSARGGLSYEQYF.

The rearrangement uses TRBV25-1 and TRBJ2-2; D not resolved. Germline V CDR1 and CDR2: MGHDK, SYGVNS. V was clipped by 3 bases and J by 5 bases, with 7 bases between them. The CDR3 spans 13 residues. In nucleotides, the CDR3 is TGTGCCAGCAGTGACCCATCGACCGGGGAGCTGTTTTTT. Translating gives CASSDPSTGELFF.

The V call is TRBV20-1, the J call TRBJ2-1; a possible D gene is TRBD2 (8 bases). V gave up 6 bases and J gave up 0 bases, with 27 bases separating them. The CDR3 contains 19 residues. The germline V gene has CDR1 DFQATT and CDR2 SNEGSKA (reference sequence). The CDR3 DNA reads TGCAGTGCCAGGGGGGCACGGGGGGGCACACTGAGCTCCTACAATGAGCAGTTCTTC. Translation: CSARGARGGTLSSYNEQFF.

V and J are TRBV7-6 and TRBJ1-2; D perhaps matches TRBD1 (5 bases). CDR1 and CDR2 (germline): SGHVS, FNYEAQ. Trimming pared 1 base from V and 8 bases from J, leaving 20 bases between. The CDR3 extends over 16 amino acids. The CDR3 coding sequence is TGTGCCAGCAGCTTAGTAGGGGCCGGGGAACGGCGAGGCTACACCTTC. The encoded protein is CASSLVGAGERRGYTF. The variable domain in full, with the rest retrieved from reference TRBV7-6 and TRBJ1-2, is GAGVSQSPRYKVTKRGQDVALRCDPISGHVSLYWYRQALGQGPEFLTYFNYEAQQDKSGLPNDRFSAERPEGSISTLTIQRTEQRDSAMYRCASSLVGAGERRGYTFGSGTRLTVV.

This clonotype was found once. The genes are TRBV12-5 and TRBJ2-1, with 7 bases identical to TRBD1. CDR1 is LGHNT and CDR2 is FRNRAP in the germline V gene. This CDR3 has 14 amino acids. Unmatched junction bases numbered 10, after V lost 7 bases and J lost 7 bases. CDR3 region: CASVEGALGNEQFF. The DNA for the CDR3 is TGTGCTAGTGTAGAGGGGGCCCTGGGGAATGAGCAGTTCTTC.

DNA for the CDR3: TGTGCCAGCAGCTTGCCAGGCGGGGGGGCCTACAATGAGCAGTTCTTC. This translates into CASSLPGGGAYNEQFF. This chain uses TRBV5-4 with TRBJ2-1; TRBD2 matches at 9 bases. V lost 1 base to trimming and J lost 2 bases; unmatched junction nucleotides: 4. The CDR3 is 16 amino acids. Germline V gene lookup returns CDR1 SGHNT and CDR2 YYREEE (reference sequence).

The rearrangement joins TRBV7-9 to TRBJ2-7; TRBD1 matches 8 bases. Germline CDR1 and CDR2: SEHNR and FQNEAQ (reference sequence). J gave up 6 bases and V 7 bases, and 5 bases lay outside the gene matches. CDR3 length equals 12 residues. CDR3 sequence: CASTPQGAEQYF. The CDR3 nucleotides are TGTGCCAGCACCCCCCAGGGGGCCGAGCAGTACTTC.

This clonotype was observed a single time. The CDR3 reads CASSETSSGTDTQYF. CDR3 bases: TGTGCCAGTAGTGAAACTAGCAGCGGCACAGATACGCAGTATTTT. This chain links TRBV19 with TRBJ2-3, with D possibly being TRBD2 (6 bases). The CDR3 has 15 amino acids. Per germline, CDR1 LNHDA and CDR2 SQIVND (reference sequence). Trimming stripped 5 bases from V and 1 base from J, with 13 bases between.

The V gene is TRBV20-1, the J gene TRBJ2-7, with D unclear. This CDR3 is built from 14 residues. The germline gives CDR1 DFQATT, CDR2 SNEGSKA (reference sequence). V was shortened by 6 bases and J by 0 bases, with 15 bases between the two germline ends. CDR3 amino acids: CSAYESHSSYEQYF. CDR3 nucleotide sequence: TGCAGTGCATACGAGTCCCACAGCTCCTACGAGCAGTACTTC.

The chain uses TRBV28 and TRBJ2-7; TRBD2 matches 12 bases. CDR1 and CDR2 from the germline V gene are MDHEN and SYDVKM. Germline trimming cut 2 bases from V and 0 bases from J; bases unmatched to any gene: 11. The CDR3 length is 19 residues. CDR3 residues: CASSLRAGLAGHRSYEQYF. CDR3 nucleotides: TGTGCCAGCAGTTTACGGGCGGGACTAGCGGGCCACCGCTCCTACGAGCAGTACTTC.

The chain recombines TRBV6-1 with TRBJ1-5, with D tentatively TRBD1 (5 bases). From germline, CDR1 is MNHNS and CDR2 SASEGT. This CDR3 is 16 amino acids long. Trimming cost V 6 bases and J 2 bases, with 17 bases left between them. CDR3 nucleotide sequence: TGTGCCAGCAGCCTAGTGGTGGGGGATGGCAATCAGCCCCAGCATTTT. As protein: CASSLVVGDGNQPQHF.

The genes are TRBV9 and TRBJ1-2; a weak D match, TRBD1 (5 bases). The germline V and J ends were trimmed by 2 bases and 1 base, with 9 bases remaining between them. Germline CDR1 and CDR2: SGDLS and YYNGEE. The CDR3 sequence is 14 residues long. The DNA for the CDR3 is TGTGCCAGCAGCGTCGGGGGGGTTAACTATGGCTACACCTTC. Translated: CASSVGGVNYGYTF.

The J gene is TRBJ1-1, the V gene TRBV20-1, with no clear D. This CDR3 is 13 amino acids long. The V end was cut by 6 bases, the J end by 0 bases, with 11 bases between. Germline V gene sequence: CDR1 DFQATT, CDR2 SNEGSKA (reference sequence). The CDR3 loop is CSATLGMNTEAFF. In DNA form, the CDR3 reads TGCAGTGCCACCCTAGGGATGAACACTGAAGCTTTCTTT.

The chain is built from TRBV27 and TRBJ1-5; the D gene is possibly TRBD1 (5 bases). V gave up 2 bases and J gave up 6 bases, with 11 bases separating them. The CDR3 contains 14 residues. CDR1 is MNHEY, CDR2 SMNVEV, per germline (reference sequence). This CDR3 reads CASSLAGYGQPQHF. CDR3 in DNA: TGTGCCAGCAGTTTAGCAGGGTATGGTCAGCCCCAGCATTTT.

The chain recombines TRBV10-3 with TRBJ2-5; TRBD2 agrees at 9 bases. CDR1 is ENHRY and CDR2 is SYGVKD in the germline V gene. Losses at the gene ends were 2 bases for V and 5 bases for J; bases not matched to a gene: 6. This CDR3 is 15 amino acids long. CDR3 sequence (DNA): TGTGCCATCAGTGAGGAGCGGGGGGCGGGTGAGACCCAGTACTTC. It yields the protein CAISEERGAGETQYF.

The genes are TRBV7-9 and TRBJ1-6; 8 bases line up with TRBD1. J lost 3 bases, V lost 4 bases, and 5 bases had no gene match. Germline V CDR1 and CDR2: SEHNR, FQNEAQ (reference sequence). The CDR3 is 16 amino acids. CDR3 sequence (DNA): TGTGCCAGCAGCTCAGGGGGCGGAATCTATAATTCACCCCTCCACTTT. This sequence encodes CASSSGGGIYNSPLHF.

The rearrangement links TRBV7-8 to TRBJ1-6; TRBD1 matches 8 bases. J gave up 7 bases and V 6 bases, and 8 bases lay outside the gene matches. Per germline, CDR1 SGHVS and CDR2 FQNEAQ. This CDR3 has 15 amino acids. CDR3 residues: CASRPGTGANSPLHF. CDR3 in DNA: TGTGCCAGCAGACCCGGGACAGGAGCCAATTCACCCCTCCACTTT. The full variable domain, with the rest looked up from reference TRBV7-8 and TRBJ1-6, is GAGVSQSPRYKVAKRGQDVALRCDPISGHVSLFWYQQALGQGPEFLTYFQNEAQLDKSGLPSDRFFAERPEGSVSTLKIQRTQQEDSAVYLCASRPGTGANSPLHFGNGTRLTVT.

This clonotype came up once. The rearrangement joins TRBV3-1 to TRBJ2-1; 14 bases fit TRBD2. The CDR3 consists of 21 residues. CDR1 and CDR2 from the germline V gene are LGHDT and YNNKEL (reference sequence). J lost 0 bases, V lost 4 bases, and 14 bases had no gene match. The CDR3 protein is CASSLRAPGLAGEGSYNEQFF. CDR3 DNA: TGTGCCAGCAGCCTAAGGGCCCCGGGACTAGCGGGAGAAGGCTCCTACAATGAGCAGTTCTTC.

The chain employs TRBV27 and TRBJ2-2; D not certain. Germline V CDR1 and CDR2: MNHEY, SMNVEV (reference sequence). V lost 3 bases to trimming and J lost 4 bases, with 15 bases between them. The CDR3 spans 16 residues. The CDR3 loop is CASSFIQFSGTGELFF. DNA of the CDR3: TGTGCCAGCAGTTTTATACAGTTCTCCGGCACCGGGGAGCTGTTTTTT.

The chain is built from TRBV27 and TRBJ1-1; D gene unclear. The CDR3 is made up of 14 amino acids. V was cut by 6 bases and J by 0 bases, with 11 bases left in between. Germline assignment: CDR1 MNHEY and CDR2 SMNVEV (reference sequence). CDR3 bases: TGTGCCAGCAGGGCCCGACCGTTGAACACTGAAGCTTTCTTT. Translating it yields CASRARPLNTEAFF.